Included here is one T cell receptor beta chain sequence, with context. Germline CDR1 MNHNY, CDR2 SVGAGI (reference sequence). Trimming pared 5 bases from V and 4 bases from J, leaving 8 bases between. CDR3 length equals 12 residues. Primers included in the PCR were 60 Vbeta and 13 Jbeta primers. Measured with immunoSEQ multiplex PCR; TCRdb has only the in-frame clones, and not every one. The sample contains 120,000 to 150,000 clones, approximately 79% of which appear only once. The record originates from a study of cytomegalovirus exposure and HLA in healthy donors. Sequenced sample: PBMCs. V usage is TRBV6-6 and J usage is TRBJ1-2, with D tentatively TRBD1 (6 bases). The clonotype was recovered from a woman aged 40 to 55 in good health and CMV-seropositive. CDR3 in amino acids: CASSHRVYGYTF. The CDR3 nucleotides are TGTGCCAGCAGTCACAGGGTCTATGGCTACACCTTC.